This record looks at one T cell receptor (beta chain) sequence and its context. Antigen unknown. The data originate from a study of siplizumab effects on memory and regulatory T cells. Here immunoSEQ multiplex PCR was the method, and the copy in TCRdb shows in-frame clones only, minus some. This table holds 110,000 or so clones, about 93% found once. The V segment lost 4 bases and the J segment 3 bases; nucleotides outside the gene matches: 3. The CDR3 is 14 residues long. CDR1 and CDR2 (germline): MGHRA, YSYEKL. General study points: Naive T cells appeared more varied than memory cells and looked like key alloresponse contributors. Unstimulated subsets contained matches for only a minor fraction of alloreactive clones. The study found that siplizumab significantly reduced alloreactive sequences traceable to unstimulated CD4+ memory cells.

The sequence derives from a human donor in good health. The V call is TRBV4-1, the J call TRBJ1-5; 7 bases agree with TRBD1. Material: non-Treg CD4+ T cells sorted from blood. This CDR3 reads CASSRDSANQPQHF. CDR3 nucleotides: TGCGCCAGCAGCCGGGACAGTGCCAATCAGCCCCAGCATTTT.